This T cell receptor beta chain was retrieved from a study of CD4+ T cells in melanoma. Generated by immunoSEQ multiplex PCR, the TCRdb table keeps only in-frame clones and is missing some. The sample records about 50,000 clones, 80% to 90% being singletons. The study, taken as a whole, reports: CD8+ T cell, macrophage and B cell function reportedly correlated with neoantigen-specific CD4+ T cells. Reportedly, melanoma neoantigen-specific CD4+ T cells showed varied differentiation states.

The CDR3 runs to 13 residues. Trimming took off 4 bases at V and 18 bases at J, with 19 bases between the two ends. Germline lookup yields CDR1 MGHRA and CDR2 YSYEKL. A word on this clone: The antigen is not known.

Sequenced input: peripheral blood. The chain combines TRBV4-1 with TRBJ1-6; no firm D call. The sequence was obtained from a human donor with melanoma. CDR3 region: CASSRDGLPPGHF. The CDR3 nucleotides are TGCGCCAGCAGCCGAGATGGCTTGCCCCCCGGCCACTTT.